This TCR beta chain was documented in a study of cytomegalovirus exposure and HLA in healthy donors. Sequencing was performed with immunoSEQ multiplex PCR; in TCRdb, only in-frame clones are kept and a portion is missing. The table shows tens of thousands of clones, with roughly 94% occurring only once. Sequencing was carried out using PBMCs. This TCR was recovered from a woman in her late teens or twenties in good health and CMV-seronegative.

The CDR3, as DNA: TGTGCCAGCTCACCAGGTAGGACAGTGAACACTGAAGCTTTCTTT. Protein sequence: CASSPGRTVNTEAFF. The V and J genes are TRBV18 and TRBJ1-1, with D perhaps matching TRBD1 (6 bases). Trimming left V 2 bases short and J 0 bases short, with 10 bases between. The CDR3 extends over 15 amino acids. Germline assignment: CDR1 KGHSH and CDR2 LQKENI.